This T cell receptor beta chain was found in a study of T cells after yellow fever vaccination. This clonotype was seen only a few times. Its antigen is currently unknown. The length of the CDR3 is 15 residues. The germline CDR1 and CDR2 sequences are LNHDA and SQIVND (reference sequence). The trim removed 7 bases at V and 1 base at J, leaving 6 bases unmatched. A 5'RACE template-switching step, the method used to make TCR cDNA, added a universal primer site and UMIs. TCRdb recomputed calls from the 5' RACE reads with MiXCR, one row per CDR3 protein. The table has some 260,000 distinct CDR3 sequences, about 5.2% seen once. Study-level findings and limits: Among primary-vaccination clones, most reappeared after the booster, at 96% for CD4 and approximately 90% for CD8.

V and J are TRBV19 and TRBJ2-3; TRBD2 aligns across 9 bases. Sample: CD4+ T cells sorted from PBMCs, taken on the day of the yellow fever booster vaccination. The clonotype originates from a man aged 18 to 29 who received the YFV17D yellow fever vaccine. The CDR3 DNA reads TGTGCCAGTACCCCAATAGCGGGGGGCACAGATACGCAGTATTTT. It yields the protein CASTPIAGGTDTQYF.